The 17 T cell receptor beta chains reported below all come from one sample, sequenced in a study of shared clonotypes between healthy human individuals. Here immunoSEQ multiplex PCR was the method, and the copy in TCRdb shows in-frame clones only, minus some. The sample carries roughly 2.2 million clones, 85% to 95% recorded once. Source material: naive CD4+ T cells from PBMCs. The subset: CD45RA+ positively selected. These receptors were collected from a man between 18 and 35 years old in good health. Some clones in this sample may be carry-over from other donors' samples.

The chain employs TRBV7-2 and TRBJ1-2; TRBD1 matches 12 bases. The CDR3 has 15 residues. V trimming: 4 bases; J trimming: 3 bases; junction bases outside the gene matches: 3. From germline, CDR1 is SGHTA and CDR2 FQGNSA. CDR3 nucleotide sequence: TGTGCCAGCAGCTCGAGGGACAGGGGGCACTATGGCTACACCTTC. This translates into CASSSRDRGHYGYTF. Drawing the rest from reference TRBV7-2 and TRBJ1-2, the complete variable domain is GAGVSQSPSNKVTEKGKDVELRCDPISGHTALYWYRQSLGQGLEFLIYFQGNSAPDKSGLPSDRFSAERTGGSVSTLTIQRTQQEDSAVYLCASSSRDRGHYGYTFGSGTRLTVV.

This clone has only one observation. The CDR3 DNA follows: TGTGCCAGCAGCGCGGTCGGACCCACGGGACTCTCTTACAATGAGCAGTTCTTC. This sequence encodes CASSAVGPTGLSYNEQFF. The chain has TRBV5-4 and TRBJ2-1; D is perhaps TRBD2 (6 bases). This CDR3 has 18 residues. The germline CDR1 and CDR2 sequences are SGHNT and YYREEE (reference sequence). The germline V and J ends were trimmed by 4 bases and 4 bases, with 24 bases remaining between them.

Details on this clone: This specimen includes other DNA sequences encoding the same CDR3. This rearrangement joins TRBV5-4 to TRBJ1-5; the D is unclear. CDR1 is SGHNT, CDR2 YYREEE, per germline (reference sequence). V was shortened by 2 bases and J by 4 bases, with 10 bases between the two germline ends. The length of the CDR3 is 14 residues. In nucleotides, the CDR3 is TGTGCCAGCAGCTTAGGCGGAACTAATCAGCCCCAGCATTTT. Translation: CASSLGGTNQPQHF.

The rearrangement joins TRBV7-9 to TRBJ1-4; possibly TRBD1 for D (5 bases). Germline lookup yields CDR1 SEHNR and CDR2 FQNEAQ (reference sequence). This CDR3 contains 13 residues. The germline V and J ends were trimmed by 2 bases and 8 bases, with 9 bases remaining between them. Here the CDR3 DNA reads TGTGCCAGCAGCTTATGGGGGGAGGAAAAACTGTTTTTT. This codes for CASSLWGEEKLFF.

The count of this clone is one. The V gene is TRBV11-3, the J gene TRBJ2-7; D gene uncertain. Germline V lookup: CDR1 SGHNT, CDR2 YENEEA. The CDR3 consists of 13 residues. The ends were cut back, 5 bases at V and 5 bases at J, with 13 bases in the middle. In nucleotides, the CDR3 is TGTGCCAGCAGCCCACAGCATTCGGACGAGCAGTACTTC. Protein sequence: CASSPQHSDEQYF. Using reference TRBV11-3 and TRBJ2-7 for the parts outside the CDR3, the full variable domain is EAGVVQSPRYKIIEKKQPVAFWCNPISGHNTLYWYLQNLGQGPELLIRYENEEAVDDSQLPKDRFSAERLKGVDSTLKIQPAELGDSAVYLCASSPQHSDEQYFGPGTRLTVT.

The chain combines TRBV29-1 with TRBJ1-2, with D tentatively TRBD1 (6 bases). The CDR3 is made up of 12 amino acids. Looked up from germline, CDR1 is SQVTM and CDR2 is ANQGSEA. Trimming took off 4 bases at V and 4 bases at J, with 10 bases between the two ends. The CDR3 here is CSVGEGGYGYTF. In DNA form, the CDR3 reads TGCAGCGTTGGTGAGGGGGGCTATGGCTACACCTTC. Variable domain in full (rest from reference TRBV29-1 and TRBJ1-2): SAVISQKPSRDICQRGTSLTIQCQVDSQVTMMFWYRQQPGQSLTLIATANQGSEATYESGFVIDKFPISRPNLTFSTLTVSNMSPEDSSIYLCSVGEGGYGYTFGSGTRLTVV.

The CDR3: CASRIAVPGPREQYF. The DNA for the CDR3 is TGTGCCAGCAGAATAGCGGTCCCGGGACCGAGAGAGCAGTACTTC. The chain joins TRBV28 to TRBJ2-7; possible D gene TRBD2, 6 bases. CDR1 and CDR2 from the germline V gene are MDHEN and SYDVKM. This CDR3 is built from 15 residues. The V and J ends lost 6 bases and 7 bases respectively, with 22 bases between them.

V is TRBV5-1 and J is TRBJ2-2; no clear D gene. Deletions cut 0 bases from V and 4 bases from J, with 7 bases between. The V gene's germline CDR1 is SGHRS and CDR2 YFSETQ. This CDR3 spans 14 amino acids. CDR3 sequence (DNA): TGCGCCAGCAGCTTGGCCGCGGTCACCGGGGAGCTGTTTTTT. Its translation: CASSLAAVTGELFF.

As DNA, the CDR3 is TGTGCCAGCTCACCACCGACGGGGGCAGATACGCAGTATTTT. Its translation is CASSPPTGADTQYF. The rearrangement joins TRBV18 to TRBJ2-3; a weak D match, TRBD2 (6 bases). Germline loops: CDR1 KGHSH, CDR2 LQKENI. V gave up 0 bases and J gave up 4 bases, with 8 bases separating them. CDR3 length: 14 residues.

This chain links TRBV7-6 with TRBJ2-7; possible D gene TRBD2, 6 bases. Between the trimmed V and J ends, which lost 4 bases and 2 bases, there was a span of 21 bases. Germline V CDR1 and CDR2: SGHVS, FNYEAQ. The CDR3 extends over 17 amino acids. The DNA of the CDR3 is TGTGCCAGCAGCTCCCGGCCCGAAGCGGGTAGACCCTACGAGCAGTACTTC. It codes for CASSSRPEAGRPYEQYF.

This chain uses TRBV11-2 with TRBJ2-2; D gene uncertain. The length of the CDR3 is 15 residues. Germline V gene lookup returns CDR1 SGHAT and CDR2 FQNNGV. Trimming took 6 bases from V and 1 from J, leaving 12 bases between them. The DNA of the CDR3 is TGTGCCAGCAGATATCCAAGAATGAACACCGGGGAGCTGTTTTTT. Translated, it gives CASRYPRMNTGELFF. The variable domain in full, with the rest retrieved from reference TRBV11-2 and TRBJ2-2, is EAGVAQSPRYKIIEKRQSVAFWCNPISGHATLYWYQQILGQGPKLLIQFQNNGVVDDSQLPKDRFSAERLKGVDSTLKIQPAKLEDSAVYLCASRYPRMNTGELFFGEGSRLTVL.

This sequence joins TRBV27 and TRBJ2-3, with 10 bases lining up with TRBD2. CDR3 length: 17 residues. The trim removed 7 bases at V and 5 bases at J, leaving 15 bases unmatched. CDR1 and CDR2 from the germline V gene are MNHEY and SMNVEV (reference sequence). The CDR3 DNA reads TGTGCCAGCAATCCGGGACTAGCGTTCTCCCGCGGAGATACGCAGTATTTT. Residues: CASNPGLAFSRGDTQYF.

This chain links TRBV28 with TRBJ2-7; TRBD2 aligns across 8 bases. Germline CDR1 reads MDHEN; CDR2 reads SYDVKM. The V segment lost 5 bases and the J segment 2 bases; nucleotides outside the gene matches: 8. This CDR3 has 15 residues. CDR3 sequence reads: CASSKAGVGAYEQYF. The CDR3 nucleotides read TGTGCCAGCAGTAAAGCGGGAGTGGGGGCCTACGAGCAGTACTTC.

This clone was observed a handful of times. The gene calls are TRBV6-5 and TRBJ1-5, with D possibly matching TRBD1 (6 bases). The CDR3 has 12 amino acids. Trimming removed 10 bases at V and 3 bases at J, with 10 bases between. Germline loops: CDR1 MNHEY, CDR2 SVGAGI. CDR3 sequence: CATGQPNQPQHF. CDR3 sequence (DNA): TGTGCCACCGGACAGCCCAATCAGCCCCAGCATTTT.

The V and J genes are TRBV5-4 and TRBJ1-1, with D unclear. In germline, CDR1 is SGHNT, CDR2 YYREEE (reference sequence). The CDR3 is 14 residues long. The ends were cut back, 1 base at V and 3 bases at J, with 10 bases in the middle. This CDR3 reads CASSLSRGHTEAFF. The CDR3 DNA reads TGTGCCAGCAGCTTGTCGAGAGGGCACACTGAAGCTTTCTTT.

The chain uses TRBV7-9 and TRBJ1-2; D gene ambiguous. There are 15 residues in the CDR3. V lost 5 bases and J lost 8, with 21 bases in between. CDR1 and CDR2 (germline): SEHNR, FQNEAQ (reference sequence). CDR3 sequence reads: CASSHIAVNSGGYTF. Here the CDR3 DNA reads TGTGCCAGCAGCCACATAGCAGTCAACTCTGGAGGCTACACCTTC. Supplemented by reference TRBV7-9 and TRBJ1-2, the full variable domain reads DTGVSQNPRHKITKRGQNVTFRCDPISEHNRLYWYRQTLGQGPEFLTYFQNEAQLEKSRLLSDRFSAERPKGSFSTLEIQRTEQGDSAMYLCASSHIAVNSGGYTFGSGTRLTVV.

This rearrangement joins TRBV28 to TRBJ1-4; 9 nucleotides line up with TRBD1. Germline trimming cut 7 bases from V and 5 bases from J; bases unmatched to any gene: 8. The CDR3 covers 15 residues. Looked up from germline, CDR1 is MDHEN and CDR2 is SYDVKM. CDR3 bases: TGTGCCAGCACTTCGACCGGGACAGGGAATGAAAAACTGTTTTTT. This encodes CASTSTGTGNEKLFF.